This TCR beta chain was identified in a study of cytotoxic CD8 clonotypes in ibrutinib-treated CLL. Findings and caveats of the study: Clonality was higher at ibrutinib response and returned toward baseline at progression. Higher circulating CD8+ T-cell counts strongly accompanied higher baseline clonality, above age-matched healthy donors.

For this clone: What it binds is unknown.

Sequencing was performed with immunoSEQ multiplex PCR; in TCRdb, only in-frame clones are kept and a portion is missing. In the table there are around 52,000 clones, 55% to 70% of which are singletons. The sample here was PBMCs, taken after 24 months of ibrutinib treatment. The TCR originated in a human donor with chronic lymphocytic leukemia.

CDR3 amino acids: CSVETGSGNTIYF. CDR3 DNA: TGCAGCGTTGAGACAGGATCTGGAAACACCATATATTTT. This chain links TRBV29-1 with TRBJ1-3, with D perhaps matching TRBD1 (6 bases). The V gene lost 3 bases and the J gene lost 1 base, with 7 bases spanning the gap. Germline V CDR1 and CDR2: SQVTM, ANQGSEA. The CDR3 totals 13 residues. The full variable domain, its missing parts supplied by reference TRBV29-1 and TRBJ1-3, is SAVISQKPSRDICQRGTSLTIQCQVDSQVTMMFWYRQQPGQSLTLIATANQGSEATYESGFVIDKFPISRPNLTFSTLTVSNMSPEDSSIYLCSVETGSGNTIYFGEGSWLTVV.